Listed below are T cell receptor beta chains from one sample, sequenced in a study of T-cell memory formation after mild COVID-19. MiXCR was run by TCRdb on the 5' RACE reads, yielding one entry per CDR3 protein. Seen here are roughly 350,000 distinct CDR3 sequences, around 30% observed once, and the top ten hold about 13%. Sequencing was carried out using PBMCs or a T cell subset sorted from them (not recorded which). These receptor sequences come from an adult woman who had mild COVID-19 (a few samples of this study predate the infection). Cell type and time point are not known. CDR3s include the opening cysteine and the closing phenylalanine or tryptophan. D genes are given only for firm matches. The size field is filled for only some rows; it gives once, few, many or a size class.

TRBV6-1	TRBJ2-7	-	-	TGTGCCAGCAGTGACCCGGGATACTCCTACGAGCAGTACTTC	CASSDPGYSYEQYF
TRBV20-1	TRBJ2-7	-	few	TGCAGTGCTTCCGGGACAACGACCTACGAGCAGTACTTC	CSASGTTTYEQYF
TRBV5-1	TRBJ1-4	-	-	TGCGCCAGCAGCTTGTATCAGGGCACGGAAAAACTGTTTTTT	CASSLYQGTEKLFF
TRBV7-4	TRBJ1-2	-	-	TGTGCCAGCGTCCCAAGGGGGTATAGGCCCTTTAGTCTTCACTATGGCTACACCTTC	CASVPRGYRPFSLHYGYTF
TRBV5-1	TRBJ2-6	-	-	TGCGCCAGCAGCTTCGATCCACCGGGGCCCTCCGCGGGGGCCAACGTCCTGACTTTC	CASSFDPPGPSAGANVLTF
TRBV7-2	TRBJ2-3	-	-	TGTGCCAGCAGCCGGAAACAAGGTAGTGCGGTGACAGATACGCAGTATTTT	CASSRKQGSAVTDTQYF
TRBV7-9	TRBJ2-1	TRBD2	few	TGTGCCAGCAGCCCTAGACTAGCCGACGATGAGCAGTTCTTC	CASSPRLADDEQFF
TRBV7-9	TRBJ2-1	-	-	TGTGCCAGCAGCTCCGACCGGGGCCTAGTTGGTTATGAGCAGTTCTTC	CASSSDRGLVGYEQFF
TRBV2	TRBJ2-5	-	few	TGTGCCAGCGGCCTCGGATTCGCAGGATGGACCCAGTACTTC	CASGLGFAGWTQYF
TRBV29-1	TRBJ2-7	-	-	TGCAGCGTTACTGGACATGCCTACGAGCAGTACTTC	CSVTGHAYEQYF
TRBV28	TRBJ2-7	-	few	TGTGCCAGCAGTCGATACGGGATTACTCTAGGGCGCTCCTACGAGCAGTACTTC	CASSRYGITLGRSYEQYF
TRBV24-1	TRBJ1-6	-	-	TGTGCCACCAGTGAATACTCGAATTCACCCCTCCACTTT	CATSEYSNSPLHF
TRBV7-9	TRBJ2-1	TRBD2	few	TGTGCCAGCAGCTCGGGACTAGCGGGAGTAAGTGAGCAGTTCTTC	CASSSGLAGVSEQFF
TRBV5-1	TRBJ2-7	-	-	TGCGCCAGCAGCTTGGGCGGGTCACACCCGGGCGCCTACGAGCAGTACTTC	CASSLGGSHPGAYEQYF
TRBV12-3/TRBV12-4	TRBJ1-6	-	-	TGTGCCAGCAGTTTACGGGTTATTTCACCCCTCCACTTT	CASSLRVISPLHF
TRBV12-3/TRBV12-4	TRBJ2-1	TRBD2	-	TGTGCCAGCAGTCCGTGGACTAGCGGGAGAAACAATGAGCAGTTCTTC	CASSPWTSGRNNEQFF
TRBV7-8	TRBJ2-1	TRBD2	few	TGTGCCAGCAGCTTAGCGCTGGAGACTAGCGGGCTCGAAACCTACAATGAGCAGTTCTTC	CASSLALETSGLETYNEQFF
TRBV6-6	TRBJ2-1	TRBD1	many	TGTGCCAGCAGCAGGGACAGGGTCGGCAATGAGCAGTTCTTC	CASSRDRVGNEQFF
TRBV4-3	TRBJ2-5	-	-	TGCGCCAGCAGCCAGTGGGGTGGGACCCAGTACTTC	CASSQWGGTQYF
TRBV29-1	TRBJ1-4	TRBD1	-	TGCAGCGCGGGACAGGGTCGGGAAAAACTGTTTTTT	CSAGQGREKLFF
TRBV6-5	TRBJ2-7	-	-	TGTGCCAGCAGTTACGGACAGCCCGAAATCTACGAGCAGTACTTC	CASSYGQPEIYEQYF
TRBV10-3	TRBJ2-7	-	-	TGTGCCATCGGTCCCAGTTCTAGCGCTTACTCCTACGAGCAGTACTTC	CAIGPSSSAYSYEQYF
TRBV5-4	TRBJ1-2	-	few	TGTGCCAGCAGCCCGACAGATAACTATGGCTACACCTTC	CASSPTDNYGYTF
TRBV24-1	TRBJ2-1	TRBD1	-	TGTGCCACCCAGGGGGCCGGGGACAATGAGCAGTTCTTC	CATQGAGDNEQFF
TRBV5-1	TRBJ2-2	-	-	TGCGCCAGCAGCTTTGAAACCGGGGAGCTGTTTTTT	CASSFETGELFF
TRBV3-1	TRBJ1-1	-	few	TGTGCCAGCAGCCAAGATCGCCCAGAGACTGAAGCTTTCTTT	CASSQDRPETEAFF
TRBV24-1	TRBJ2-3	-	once	TGTGCCACCAGTGATCTTCGGTTGGACTGGGCTAGCACAGATACGCAGTATTTT	CATSDLRLDWASTDTQYF
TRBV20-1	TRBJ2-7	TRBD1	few	TGCAGTGCCCCTGGGACAGCGAGCTCCTACGAGCAGTACTTC	CSAPGTASSYEQYF
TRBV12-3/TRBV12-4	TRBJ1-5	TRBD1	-	TGTGCCAGCAGTTTGTTACAGGGGGATCAGCCCCAGCATTTT	CASSLLQGDQPQHF
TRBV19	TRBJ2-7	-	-	TGTGCCAGTAGGGGGAGAGGTCGATACGAGCAGTACTTC	CASRGRGRYEQYF
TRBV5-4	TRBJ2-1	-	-	TGTGCCAGCAGCATGGACACCGTCGGGTACAATGAGCAGTTCTTC	CASSMDTVGYNEQFF
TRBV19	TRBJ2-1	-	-	TGTGCCAGTAGGAACGGGGTAGACAGGCGGTACAATGAGCAGTTCTTC	CASRNGVDRRYNEQFF
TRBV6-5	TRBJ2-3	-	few	TGTGCCAGCAATCAGTTCGCCGGGACGAACACAGATACGCAGTATTTT	CASNQFAGTNTDTQYF
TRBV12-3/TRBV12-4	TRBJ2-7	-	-	TGTGCCAGCACCCCACGTAGGGGCTACGAGCAGTACTTC	CASTPRRGYEQYF
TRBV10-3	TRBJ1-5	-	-	TGTGCCATCAGTGAATCTGGAAAGGGGGGCTTAGGTAATCAGCCCCAGCATTTT	CAISESGKGGLGNQPQHF
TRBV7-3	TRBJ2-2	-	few	TGTGCCAGCAGCTTAACCCCCCAGGGGTTGAACACCGGGGAGCTGTTTTTT	CASSLTPQGLNTGELFF
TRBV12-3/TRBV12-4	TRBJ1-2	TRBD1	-	TGTGCCAGCAGTCCCGGACAGGGATCAGGGTTTAACTATGGCTACACCTTC	CASSPGQGSGFNYGYTF
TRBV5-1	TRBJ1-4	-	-	TGCGCCAGCAGCTTAAACAGGGAGAGAGGAGAAAAACTGTTTTTT	CASSLNRERGEKLFF
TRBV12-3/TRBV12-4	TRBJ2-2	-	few	TGTGCCAGCAGCCGGGGACTTCCCGGGGAGCTGTTTTTT	CASSRGLPGELFF
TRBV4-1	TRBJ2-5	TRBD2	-	TGCGCCAGCAGCCAAGACGAGAGGACTAGCGGACAAGAGACCCAGTACTTC	CASSQDERTSGQETQYF
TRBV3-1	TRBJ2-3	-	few	TGTGCCAGCAGCCCCCAAACTCGCACAGATACGCAGTATTTT	CASSPQTRTDTQYF
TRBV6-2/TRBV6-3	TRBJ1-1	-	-	TGTGCCAGCAGTTACCGAGGGACGGGAAACACTGAAGCTTTCTTT	CASSYRGTGNTEAFF
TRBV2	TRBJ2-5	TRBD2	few	TGTGCCAGCAAGGAGCGGGGGGTCCAAGAGACCCAGTACTTC	CASKERGVQETQYF
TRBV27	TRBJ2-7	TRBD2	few	TGTGCCAGCAGTAGACTAGCGGGAGGACCCGAGCAGTACTTC	CASSRLAGGPEQYF
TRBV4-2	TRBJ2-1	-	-	TGTGCCAGCAGCCAAGTACTGACAGGAGGTGTGTACAATGAGCAGTTCTTC	CASSQVLTGGVYNEQFF
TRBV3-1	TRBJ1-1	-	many	TGTGCCAGCAGCCAAGTGCACGACGGCACTGAAGCTTTCTTT	CASSQVHDGTEAFF
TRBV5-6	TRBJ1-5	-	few	TGTGCCAGCAGCCATCGTGGCCAAAATCAGCCCCAGCATTTT	CASSHRGQNQPQHF
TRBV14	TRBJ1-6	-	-	TGTGCCAGCAGCCAAGGGACTCCTTCGCGCCTCCACTTT	CASSQGTPSRLHF
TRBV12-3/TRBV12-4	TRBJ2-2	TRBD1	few	TGTGCCAGCAGTCGTCGACAGGGGGTCTTTGTTCCCTCCGGGGAGCTGTTTTTT	CASSRRQGVFVPSGELFF
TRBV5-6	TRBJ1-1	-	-	TGTGCCAGCAGCTTGGTTTTGACGGAGAACACTGAAGCTTTCTTT	CASSLVLTENTEAFF
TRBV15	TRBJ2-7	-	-	TGTGCCACCAGCTATAAAGGGGGTGGATACGAGCAGTACTTC	CATSYKGGGYEQYF
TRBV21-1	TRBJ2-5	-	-	TGTGCCAGCAGACCCCCGGGACAGGGGCGTGTTGTGGTAGAGACCCAGTACTTC	CASRPPGQGRVVVETQYF
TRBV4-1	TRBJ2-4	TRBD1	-	TGCGCCAGCAGCCAAGCTGGACAGGGGTCAGCCAAAAACATTCAGTACTTC	CASSQAGQGSAKNIQYF
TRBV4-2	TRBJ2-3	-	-	TGTGCCAGCAGCCAAGCGCTGGCTGGGGGCCTTTTCACAGATACGCAGTATTTT	CASSQALAGGLFTDTQYF
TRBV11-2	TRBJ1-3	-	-	TGTGCCAGCAGCTTAGCCTTTGGTCGGCCAGGGCTTGGAAACACCATATATTTT	CASSLAFGRPGLGNTIYF
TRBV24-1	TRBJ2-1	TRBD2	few	TGTGCCACCAGTGCCGGACTAGCGGGAGTGGGATACAATGAGCAGTTCTTC	CATSAGLAGVGYNEQFF